This T cell receptor (beta chain) came from a study of blood T cell repertoires in COVID-19. Study at large: Whether acute or convalescent, the COVID-19 samples came from the United States, Italy and Spain. Sources were T cells, B-cell-depleted T cells, or PBMCs; the material itself was cDNA or gDNA.

Per the study methods: By means of reference gene primer amplification, nucleated cell counts were estimated. Sequenced by immunoSEQ multiplex PCR; TCRdb stores in-frame clones only, minus some. V and J calls and clone size are copied from that table; D and trimming were computed from the DNA. The profile covers over 250,000 clones, with 70% to 90% appearing a single time and approximately 10% taken by the ten largest. The CDR3 has 13 residues. The V and J ends lost 5 bases and 0 bases respectively, with 5 bases between them. Germline V gene data show CDR1 as LNHNV and CDR2 as YYDKDF (reference sequence).

The chain uses TRBV15 and TRBJ1-3; D remains ambiguous. The receptor was isolated from a woman between 65 and 79 years old with acute or convalescent COVID-19. Sample: peripheral blood. The CDR3 reads CATSVNSGNTIYF. Written as DNA, the CDR3 is TGTGCCACCAGCGTAAACTCTGGAAACACCATATATTTT.